One and the same sample provided the 7 T cell receptor beta chains below, sequenced in a study of blood T cells in healthy people across ages. Through a sample-barcoded 5' primer and a J-beta primer mix, a second PCR was run for 7 to 11 cycles. TCRdb processed the 5' RACE reads anew with MiXCR; each CDR3 protein has one entry. The sample gives 550,000 to 600,000 distinct CDR3 sequences, 27% of which show up once; about 18% is in the top ten. Source material: blood. All receptors derive from a woman aged 70-85 years in good health.

The rearrangement joins TRBV5-1 to TRBJ1-4; 7 positions match TRBD1. The CDR3 is made up of 17 amino acids. The junction had 8 bases not matched to a gene; V was cut back by 3 bases and J by 0 bases. CDR1 is SGHRS and CDR2 is YFSETQ in the germline V gene. DNA of the CDR3: TGCGCCAGCAGCTCCCGGGACAGATACGCAACTAATGAAAAACTGTTTTTT. It translates to CASSSRDRYATNEKLFF.

The chain joins TRBV6-6 to TRBJ2-5; 7 nucleotides agree with TRBD2. The J call may be wrong; the DNA end is better matched by TRBJ2-1. Germline CDR1 MNHNY, CDR2 SVGAGI (reference sequence). The CDR3 has 15 amino acids. This chain's CDR3 is CASSSPASGHNEQFF. The CDR3 DNA reads TGTGCCAGCAGTTCCCCAGCTAGCGGACACAATGAGCAGTTCTTC.

The gene calls are TRBV11-2 and TRBJ2-2; 7 bases are a match to TRBD2. The germline CDR1 and CDR2 sequences are SGHAT and FQNNGV. Trimming at V came to 3 bases and at J to 9 bases, leaving 4 bases not matched to a gene. CDR3 length equals 13 residues. Here the CDR3 DNA reads TGTGCCAGCAGCTTTCCGCGGGGGTGGGAGCTGTTTTTT. Its translation: CASSFPRGWELFF.

This clonotype was seen a few times. The chain uses TRBV19 and TRBJ2-3; 9 positions agree with TRBD1. The V segment lost 7 bases and the J segment 0 bases; nucleotides outside the gene matches: 8. The CDR3 is 16 residues long. The germline V gene has CDR1 LNHDA and CDR2 SQIVND (reference sequence). Here the CDR3 reads CASKRTGVGSTDTQYF. The CDR3 nucleotides are TGTGCCAGTAAAAGGACAGGGGTGGGTAGCACAGATACGCAGTATTTT.

This clonotype was detected a few times. This chain joins TRBV5-1 and TRBJ2-1; 10 bases are a match to TRBD2. The CDR3 contains 15 residues. Germline V gives CDR1 SGHRS, CDR2 YFSETQ. V lost 7 bases, J lost 6 bases, and 10 bases stayed unmatched. CDR3 nucleotides: TGCGCCAGCCACATCCAAGCGGGGGGGCTCAATGAGCAGTTCTTC. Translated, it gives CASHIQAGGLNEQFF.

This clonotype was seen a handful of times. This sequence joins TRBV7-2 and TRBJ2-3; D is unclear. Trimming removed 2 bases at V and 4 bases at J, with 7 bases between. The CDR3 extends over 13 amino acids. Germline CDR1 and CDR2: SGHTA and FQGNSA. CDR3 nucleotide sequence: TGTGCCAGCAGCTTACTCCAGCCAGATACGCAGTATTTT. It translates to CASSLLQPDTQYF.

This clonotype was recorded at least ten times. The CDR3 DNA is TGTGCGGTACTGACAGGGGACGAAAAACTGTTTTTT. Translated: CAVLTGDEKLFF. V and J are TRBV10-3 and TRBJ1-4; the match to TRBD1 covers 8 bases. The CDR3 sequence is 12 residues long. Germline V lookup: CDR1 ENHRY, CDR2 SYGVKD.